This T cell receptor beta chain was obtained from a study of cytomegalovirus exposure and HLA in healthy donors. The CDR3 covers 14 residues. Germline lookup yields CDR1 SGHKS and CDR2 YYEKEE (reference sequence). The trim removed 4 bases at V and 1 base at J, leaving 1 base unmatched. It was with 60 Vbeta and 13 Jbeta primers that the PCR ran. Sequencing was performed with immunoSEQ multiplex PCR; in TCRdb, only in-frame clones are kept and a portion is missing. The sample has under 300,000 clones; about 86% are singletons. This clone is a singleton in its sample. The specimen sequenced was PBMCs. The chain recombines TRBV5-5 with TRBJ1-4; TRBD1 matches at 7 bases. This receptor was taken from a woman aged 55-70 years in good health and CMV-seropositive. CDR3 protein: CASSTGETNEKLFF. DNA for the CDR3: TGTGCCAGCAGCACAGGGGAAACTAATGAAAAACTGTTTTTT. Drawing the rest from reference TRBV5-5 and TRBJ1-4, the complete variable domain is DAGVTQSPTHLIKTRGQQVTLRCSPISGHKSVSWYQQVLGQGPQFIFQYYEKEERGRGNFPDRFSARQFPNYSSELNVNALLLGDSALYLCASSTGETNEKLFFGSGTQLSVL.